The rows below give T cell receptor beta chains drawn from one sample of a study of blood T cell repertoires in COVID-19. Libraries were prepared by immunoSEQ multiplex PCR; TCRdb keeps only in-frame clonotypes and omits some of them. Of around 30,000 clones in the sample, roughly 90% are singletons; the top ten hold about 8%. The specimen was peripheral blood. The source is a man between 65 and 85 years old with active or convalescent COVID-19. The conserved cysteine and the conserved F or W are not part of the CDR3 here. Each record gives: CDR3 length, J gene, V gene, CDR3 protein.

len: 14; j_gene: TRBJ2-3; v_gene: TRBV5-1; CDR3aa: ASGQGAGGSTDTQY
len: 11; j_gene: TRBJ2-2; v_gene: TRBV7-9; CDR3aa: ASRRSPSGELF
len: 14; j_gene: TRBJ2-2; v_gene: TRBV5-6; CDR3aa: ASSLELAGGIGELF
len: 12; j_gene: TRBJ2-5; v_gene: TRBV7-9; CDR3aa: ASSLDRPQETQY
len: 14; j_gene: TRBJ1-4; v_gene: TRBV6-2/TRBV6-3; CDR3aa: ASSYFSGTGGEKLF
len: 13; j_gene: TRBJ1-1; v_gene: TRBV29-1; CDR3aa: SVEGQGRWNTEAF
len: 9; j_gene: TRBJ2-1; v_gene: TRBV3-1/TRBV3-2; CDR3aa: ASRVGNEQF
len: 12; j_gene: TRBJ1-1; v_gene: TRBV3-1/TRBV3-2; CDR3aa: ASSQRASRPEAF
len: 18; j_gene: TRBJ2-3; v_gene: TRBV19; CDR3aa: ASSIALPGLAGGDTDTQY
len: 13; j_gene: TRBJ2-1; v_gene: TRBV7-2; CDR3aa: ASRWGGLPYNEQF
len: 14; j_gene: TRBJ2-2; v_gene: TRBV5-1; CDR3aa: ASSSRRVGGTGELF
len: 9; j_gene: TRBJ1-1; v_gene: TRBV20-1; CDR3aa: SARASFEAF
len: 12; j_gene: TRBJ1-2; v_gene: TRBV30; CDR3aa: AWSRRQVGDGYT
len: 11; j_gene: TRBJ1-1; v_gene: TRBV5-6; CDR3aa: ASSLTGGQRAF
len: 11; j_gene: TRBJ1-1; v_gene: TRBV19; CDR3aa: ASSLEGRTEAF
len: 14; j_gene: TRBJ1-5; v_gene: TRBV13; CDR3aa: ASSPGGGRSNQPQH
len: 12; j_gene: TRBJ1-5; v_gene: TRBV2; CDR3aa: ASRGDRINQPQH
len: 11; j_gene: TRBJ1-3; v_gene: TRBV3-1/TRBV3-2; CDR3aa: ASSGTAGNTIY
len: 13; j_gene: TRBJ1-2; v_gene: TRBV9; CDR3aa: ASSVSPSGGGGYT
len: 17; j_gene: TRBJ1-4; v_gene: TRBV21-1; CDR3aa: ASSNPDRVRGPICEKLF
len: 11; j_gene: TRBJ2-1; v_gene: TRBV6-5; CDR3aa: ASSKPDSQFRF
len: 10; j_gene: TRBJ2-1; v_gene: TRBV11-1; CDR3aa: ASSLLNNEQF
len: 15; j_gene: TRBJ2-1; v_gene: TRBV7-3; CDR3aa: ASPLAGGQRPNNEQF
len: 14; j_gene: TRBJ2-1; v_gene: TRBV24-1; CDR3aa: ATSDGQGSFKNEQF
len: 13; j_gene: TRBJ2-1; v_gene: TRBV18; CDR3aa: ASSQEGAGYNEQF
len: 9; j_gene: TRBJ2-7; v_gene: TRBV5-1; CDR3aa: ASSEAYEQY
len: 12; j_gene: TRBJ1-2; v_gene: TRBV4-2; CDR3aa: AASLFRGTGGYT
len: 12; j_gene: TRBJ2-7; v_gene: TRBV7-2; CDR3aa: ASSRLAGTYEQY
len: 13; j_gene: TRBJ2-6; v_gene: TRBV5-8; CDR3aa: ASSFISSGANVLT
len: 11; j_gene: TRBJ1-1; v_gene: TRBV29-1; CDR3aa: SARGGFGTEAF
len: 12; j_gene: TRBJ1-1; v_gene: TRBV5-1; CDR3aa: ASSSRHQNTEAF
len: 10; j_gene: TRBJ2-1; v_gene: TRBV25-1; CDR3aa: ASSRLANEQF
len: 17; j_gene: TRBJ2-1; v_gene: TRBV7-6; CDR3aa: ASSSAGTSGGAGLNEQF
len: 9; j_gene: TRBJ2-7; v_gene: TRBV2; CDR3aa: ASSPLYEQY
len: 11; j_gene: TRBJ1-5; v_gene: TRBV2; CDR3aa: ASRDRVNQPQH
len: 13; j_gene: TRBJ1-2; v_gene: TRBV5-6; CDR3aa: ASKPGAGVSYGYT
len: 15; j_gene: TRBJ1-1; v_gene: TRBV10-3; CDR3aa: AISESQGVKGNTEAF
len: 14; j_gene: TRBJ2-5; v_gene: TRBV29-1; CDR3aa: SVNGVAGTRQETQY
len: 13; j_gene: TRBJ2-1; v_gene: TRBV5-4; CDR3aa: ASSRPGGRSNEQF
len: 12; j_gene: TRBJ1-3; v_gene: TRBV7-6; CDR3aa: ASSLSRGGNTIY
len: 11; j_gene: TRBJ1-3; v_gene: TRBV6-5; CDR3aa: ASRGTAGNTIY
len: 11; j_gene: TRBJ1-3; v_gene: TRBV6-5; CDR3aa: ASSRSSGNTIY
len: 10; j_gene: TRBJ1-2; v_gene: TRBV10-3; CDR3aa: AISAQDYGYT
len: 14; j_gene: TRBJ2-7; v_gene: TRBV15; CDR3aa: ATSRDKQGITYEQY
len: 10; j_gene: TRBJ2-7; v_gene: TRBV3-1/TRBV3-2; CDR3aa: ASSQDSDEQY
len: 11; j_gene: TRBJ2-4; v_gene: TRBV27; CDR3aa: ASRAGGRNIQY
len: 12; j_gene: TRBJ2-3; v_gene: TRBV5-1; CDR3aa: ASSPGLVTDTQY
len: 13; j_gene: TRBJ1-5; v_gene: TRBV2; CDR3aa: ASSGPGQGRQPQH
len: 11; j_gene: TRBJ1-2; v_gene: TRBV5-1; CDR3aa: ASSTDTNYGYT
len: 12; j_gene: TRBJ2-1; v_gene: TRBV6-5; CDR3aa: ASSPRTGGREQF
len: 13; j_gene: TRBJ2-1; v_gene: TRBV3-1/TRBV3-2; CDR3aa: ASSPTSGGYNEQF
len: 11; j_gene: TRBJ2-3; v_gene: TRBV9; CDR3aa: ASSVDFGDTQY
len: 13; j_gene: TRBJ2-1; v_gene: TRBV7-7; CDR3aa: ASSLDRGSNNEQF
len: 14; j_gene: TRBJ1-5; v_gene: TRBV7-2; CDR3aa: ASSSQGSSSNQPQH
len: 9; j_gene: TRBJ2-1; v_gene: TRBV6-2/TRBV6-3; CDR3aa: ASSYGTPQF
len: 13; j_gene: TRBJ2-1; v_gene: TRBV7-9; CDR3aa: ASSLGLAGGGEQF